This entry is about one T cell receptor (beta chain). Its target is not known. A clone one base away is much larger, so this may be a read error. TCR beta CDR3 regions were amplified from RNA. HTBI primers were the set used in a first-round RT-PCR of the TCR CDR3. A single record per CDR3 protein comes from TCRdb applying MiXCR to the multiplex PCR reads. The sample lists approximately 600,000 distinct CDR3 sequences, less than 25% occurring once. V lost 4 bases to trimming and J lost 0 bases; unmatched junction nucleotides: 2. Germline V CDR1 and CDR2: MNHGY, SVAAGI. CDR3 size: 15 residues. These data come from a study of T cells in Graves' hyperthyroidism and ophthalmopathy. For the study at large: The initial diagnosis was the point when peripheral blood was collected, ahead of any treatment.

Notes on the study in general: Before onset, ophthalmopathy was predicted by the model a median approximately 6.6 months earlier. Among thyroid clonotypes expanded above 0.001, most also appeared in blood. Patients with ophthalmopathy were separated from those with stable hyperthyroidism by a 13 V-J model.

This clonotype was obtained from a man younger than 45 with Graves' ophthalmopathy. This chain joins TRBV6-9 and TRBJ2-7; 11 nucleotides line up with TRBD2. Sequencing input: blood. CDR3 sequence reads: CASSLTSGNSYEQYF. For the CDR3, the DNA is TGTGCCAGCAGTTTGACTAGCGGGAACTCCTACGAGCAGTACTTC.